The entry below describes one T cell receptor (beta chain). Antigen unknown. Trimming cost V 7 bases and J 4 bases; bases outside gene matches: 9. CDR3 length: 15 amino acids. CDR1 is SGHTA, CDR2 FQGNSA, per germline. The sample originates from a study of cytomegalovirus exposure and HLA in healthy donors. Vbeta (60) and Jbeta (13) primers were used in the PCR. Sequenced by immunoSEQ multiplex PCR; TCRdb stores in-frame clones only, minus some. The specimen's table records around 130,000 clones. Study-wide results and limits: TCR beta chains numbering roughly 150 were designated cytomegalovirus-associated. It was reported that TCR beta sequences correctly inferred the HLA-A and HLA-B alleles for most subjects.

This chain connects TRBV7-2 to TRBJ2-1, with 8 bases that match TRBD2. This receptor was taken from a middle-aged woman in good health and CMV-seronegative. The sequenced material came from PBMCs. CDR3 loop: CASKEAAGAYNEQFF. Here the CDR3 DNA reads TGTGCCAGCAAGGAGGCAGCGGGGGCTTACAATGAGCAGTTCTTC.